These T cell receptor beta chains were read from a single sample in a study of sequential checkpoint blockade in melanoma. Clones were sequenced by immunoSEQ multiplex PCR, and TCRdb holds only the in-frame ones, with some missing. The top ten clones hold approximately 8.8% of a sample with thousands of clones, under 25% of them seen once. Sequencing was performed on tumor tissue (inferred from file names), taken from a patient given nivolumab and ipilimumab in sequence. These receptors all come from a human donor with melanoma. Each CDR3 is given with its conserved first and last residue. Each record gives: V gene, D gene, clone size, J gene, CDR3 DNA, CDR3 protein. The D gene is left open where the match is weak. For some rows the clone size is stated as once, few or many, or as a class when expanded; others skip it.

TRBV6-8	-	few	TRBJ2-7	TGTGCCATCAGTGGTGACGTGAGACACGTCTACGAGCAGTACTTC	CAISGDVRHVYEQYF
TRBV11-3	-	-	TRBJ1-4	TGTGCCAGCAGCTTAGTGTCTTCTAATGAAAAACTGTTTTTT	CASSLVSSNEKLFF
TRBV11-3	-	-	TRBJ2-2	TGTGCCAGCAGCCAGATGGGACGGCCGAACACCGGGGAGCTGTTTTTT	CASSQMGRPNTGELFF
TRBV15	TRBD2	few	TRBJ2-7	TGTGCCACCAGCTTAGGGGCGGGTAGCGGGACGTACGAGCAGTACTTC	CATSLGAGSGTYEQYF
TRBV5-1	-	-	TRBJ2-3	TGCGCCAGCAGCTACGACCAAGCTACAGATACGCAGTATTTT	CASSYDQATDTQYF
TRBV11-3	TRBD2	many	TRBJ2-4	TGTGCCAGCAGCTTAACTGCGGGAGGCTTCGCCAAAAACATTCAGTACTTC	CASSLTAGGFAKNIQYF
TRBV11-3	-	many	TRBJ1-3	TGTGCCAGCAGCTCGACCAACTCTGGAAACACCATATATTTT	CASSSTNSGNTIYF
TRBV9	-	-	TRBJ2-1	TGTGCCAGCAAAAGCTCCTACAATGAGCAGTTCTTC	CASKSSYNEQFF
TRBV18	TRBD2	-	TRBJ2-1	TGTGCCAGCTCGCGTACTAGCGGAGCGGAGAATGAGCAGTTCTTC	CASSRTSGAENEQFF
TRBV25-1	TRBD2	-	TRBJ2-1	TGTGCCAGCAGTAGGTCTAGCGGATACAATGAGCAGTTCTTC	CASSRSSGYNEQFF
TRBV2	TRBD2	few	TRBJ2-7	TGTGCCACCAAGCGGGAGAATGGTTACGAGCAGTACTTC	CATKRENGYEQYF
TRBV11-3	-	few	TRBJ1-2	TGTGCCAGCAGCCCCCCGACAGGAAACTATGGCTACACCTTC	CASSPPTGNYGYTF
TRBV11-3	-	many	TRBJ1-2	TGTGCCAGCAGCTTGGGGTTGGGGGGCGCTGGCTACACCTTC	CASSLGLGGAGYTF
TRBV11-3	TRBD2	few	TRBJ2-1	TGTGCCAGCAGCTTAGGAGGGACTACCGGCTACAATGAGCAGTTCTTC	CASSLGGTTGYNEQFF
TRBV7-2	-	many	TRBJ2-1	TGTGCCAGCAGCCCCGGACCCATCAATGAGCAGTTCTTC	CASSPGPINEQFF
TRBV9	TRBD1	few	TRBJ1-4	TGTGCCAGCAGCCCACGACAGGGCTATAATGAAAAACTGTTTTTT	CASSPRQGYNEKLFF
TRBV5-1	-	-	TRBJ1-2	TGCGCCAGCAGTAGATTAGGCGGGGAAGGCTATGGCTACACCTTC	CASSRLGGEGYGYTF
TRBV29-1	TRBD1	-	TRBJ1-1	TGCAGCGTTGTGCGACAGGGAAAGGGAACTGAAGCTTTCTTT	CSVVRQGKGTEAFF
TRBV25-1	-	-	TRBJ2-7	TGTGCCAGCAGTGAATATGGTACAGCCGGCTCCTACGAGCAGTACTTC	CASSEYGTAGSYEQYF
TRBV11-3	-	medium-sized	TRBJ2-7	TGTGCCAGCAGCTTTACACGTGGGAATTCCTACGAGCAGTACTTC	CASSFTRGNSYEQYF
TRBV9	TRBD2	few	TRBJ2-7	TGTGCCAGCGGACTCGGGACTAGCGGCTACGAGCAGTACTTC	CASGLGTSGYEQYF
TRBV28	-	few	TRBJ1-1	TGTGCCAGCCTTCTAAGGGGGGACACTGAAGCTTTCTTT	CASLLRGDTEAFF
TRBV28	TRBD1	medium-sized	TRBJ1-5	TGTGCCAGCAGACTAGGGACAGGGGGTCAGCCCCAGCATTTT	CASRLGTGGQPQHF
TRBV15	TRBD1	few	TRBJ2-7	TGTGCCACCAGCAGATTCGGACAGGGGGCTGGGGAGCAGTACTTC	CATSRFGQGAGEQYF
TRBV18	-	-	TRBJ1-2	TGTGCCAGCTCACCGAAGACAGGCGTCGGCTACACCTTC	CASSPKTGVGYTF
TRBV18	-	-	TRBJ2-5	TGTGCCAGCTCACCCCGGACAGAAAAAGAGACCCAGTACTTC	CASSPRTEKETQYF
TRBV15	TRBD2	-	TRBJ2-7	TGTGCCACCAGCAGGTTAGCGGGAGTTGGCTACGAGCAGTACTTC	CATSRLAGVGYEQYF
TRBV5-1	TRBD2	-	TRBJ2-5	TGCGCCAGCAGCTTGGCCGGACTAGAGGAGACCCAGTACTTC	CASSLAGLEETQYF
TRBV6-8	TRBD1	many	TRBJ1-2	TGTGCCAGCAGTTACTCCGGGACAGGGATAGCTAACTATGGCTACACCTTC	CASSYSGTGIANYGYTF
TRBV4-1	-	few	TRBJ2-5	TGCGCCAGCAGCCAAGTAGGAGGGCGAGAGACCCAGTACTTC	CASSQVGGRETQYF